Described below is a single T cell receptor beta chain sequence and its context. The record originates from a study of CD8 T cells in Susac syndrome. Random hexamers were used to reverse transcribe an amount of roughly 0.5 to 1 ug RNA. MiXCR, applied by TCRdb to the immunoSEQ multiplex PCR reads, yields one record per CDR3 protein. The sample records some 120,000 distinct CDR3 sequences, just under 95% being singletons. Germline assignment: CDR1 MDHEN and CDR2 SYDVKM. V was cut by 3 bases and J by 1 base, with 13 bases left in between. The CDR3 sequence is 16 residues long. The chain is built from TRBV28 and TRBJ1-5, with D uncertain. Sequencing used CD8+ T cells from PBMCs. This sequence originates from a human donor with Susac syndrome. CDR3 amino acids: CASSLNRRRSNQPQHF. The CDR3 coding sequence is TGTGCCAGCAGTTTGAACCGCCGACGGAGCAATCAGCCCCAGCATTTT. Supplemented by reference TRBV28 and TRBJ1-5, the full variable domain reads DVKVTQSSRYLVKRTGEKVFLECVQDMDHENMFWYRQDPGLGLRLIYFSYDVKMKEKGDIPEGYSVSREKKERFSLILESASTNQTSMYLCASSLNRRRSNQPQHFGDGTRLSIL.